This T cell receptor beta chain was profiled in a study of neurological immune-mediated disorders. The cDNA was synthesized by 5'RACE incorporating 10-nucleotide random UMIs. Each CDR3 protein is one row after TCRdb ran MiXCR on the 5' RACE reads. The sample shows fewer than 50,000 distinct CDR3 sequences, around 13% of them seen only once. Whole-study results and caveats: Patients with HTLV-1-associated myelopathy had the highest level of TCR clonal expansion, whereas patients with multiple sclerosis had the lowest level, falling beneath the level found in healthy controls.

This clonotype was detected many times. Its antigen is not known. Trimming at V came to 4 bases and at J to 0 bases, leaving 7 bases not matched to a gene. The V gene's germline CDR1 is SGHRS and CDR2 YFSETQ. This CDR3 is 16 amino acids long. This clonotype was sampled from a woman aged 55-75 years with HTLV-1-associated myelopathy (HAM/TSP). This chain links TRBV5-1 with TRBJ2-3, with 8 bases matching TRBD2. Input material: CD4+ T cells from blood. The CDR3 DNA follows: TGCGCCAGCAGCCCAAGACTAGCGTATAGCACAGATACGCAGTATTTT. Its protein is CASSPRLAYSTDTQYF.